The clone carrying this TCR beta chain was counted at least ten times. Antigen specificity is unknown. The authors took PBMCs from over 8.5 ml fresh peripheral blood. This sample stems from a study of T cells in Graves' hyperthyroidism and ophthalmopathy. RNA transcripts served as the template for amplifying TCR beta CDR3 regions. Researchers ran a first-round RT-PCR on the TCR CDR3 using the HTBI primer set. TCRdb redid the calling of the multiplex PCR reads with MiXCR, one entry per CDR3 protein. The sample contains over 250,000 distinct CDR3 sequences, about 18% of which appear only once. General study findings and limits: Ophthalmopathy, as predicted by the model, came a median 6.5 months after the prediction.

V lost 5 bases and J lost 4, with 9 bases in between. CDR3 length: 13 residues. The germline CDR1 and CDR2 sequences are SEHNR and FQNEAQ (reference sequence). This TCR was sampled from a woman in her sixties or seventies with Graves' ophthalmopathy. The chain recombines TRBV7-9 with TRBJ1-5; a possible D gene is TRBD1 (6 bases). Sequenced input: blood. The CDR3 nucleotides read TGTGCCAGCAGCAGACAGGTGAATCAGCCCCAGCATTTT. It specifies CASSRQVNQPQHF.